The 13 T cell receptor beta chains presented below share a single source sample, sequenced in a study of blood T cell repertoires in COVID-19. The assay was immunoSEQ multiplex PCR, and TCRdb's table has in-frame clones only and misses some. The sample lists about 250,000 clones, over 65% occurring once. Sequencing was carried out using peripheral blood. The receptor source for this set is a woman aged 80 or older with acute or convalescent COVID-19.

V gene TRBV21-1 combines with J gene TRBJ2-5; the table's D call TRBD2 went unverified against the DNA. TRBV21-1 is noted as a pseudogene. CDR3 length: 16 residues. The DNA for the CDR3 is TGTGCCAGCAAGGACTCCGGGACTAGCGGGCAAGAGACCCAGTACTTC. As protein: CASKDSGTSGQETQYF.

This clone was counted a few times. The chain recombines TRBV14 with TRBJ2-3; D unresolved. Germline V CDR1 and CDR2: SGHDN, FVKESK. Trimming left V 0 bases short and J 2 bases short, with 12 bases between. The CDR3 runs to 16 residues. The CDR3 DNA sequence: TGTGCCAGCAGCCAAGATAATTGGGCCCTCACAGATACGCAGTATTTT. It specifies CASSQDNWALTDTQYF.

The chain is built from TRBV4-1 and TRBJ1-6, with TRBD1 matching over 7 bases. The J segment lost 7 bases and the V segment lost 5 bases, leaving 5 bases of the junction unmatched. Germline CDR1 MGHRA, CDR2 YSYEKL. This CDR3 region has 14 residues. The CDR3 loop is CASSAGTANSPLHF. The CDR3 DNA is TGCGCCAGCAGCGCCGGGACAGCAAATTCACCCCTCCACTTT.

V is TRBV21-1 and J is TRBJ2-3; the table's D call TRBD1 went unverified against the DNA. TRBV21-1 is flagged as a pseudogene. This CDR3 has 16 amino acids. In DNA form, the CDR3 reads TGTGCCAGCAGCAGCGGGACAGGGGACCACACAGATACGCAGTATTTT. This sequence encodes CASSSGTGDHTDTQYF.

This chain connects TRBV9 to TRBJ2-1, with 8 bases that match TRBD2. The J segment lost 9 bases and the V segment lost 2 bases, leaving 10 bases of the junction unmatched. This CDR3 has 15 residues. Germline CDR1 and CDR2: SGDLS and YYNGEE. CDR3 region: CASSVVPGLGGEQFF. The CDR3 DNA follows: TGTGCCAGCAGCGTCGTCCCGGGACTAGGGGGTGAGCAGTTCTTC. Full variable domain (missing parts from reference TRBV9 and TRBJ2-1): DSGVTQTPKHLITATGQRVTLRCSPRSGDLSVYWYQQSLDQGLQFLIQYYNGEERAKGNILERFSAQQFPDLHSELNLSSLELGDSALYFCASSVVPGLGGEQFFGPGTRLTVL.

The chain has TRBV19 and TRBJ2-3, with 10 bases aligning to TRBD2. Germline lookup yields CDR1 LNHDA and CDR2 SQIVND (reference sequence). The CDR3 contains 16 residues. Unmatched junction bases numbered 8, after V lost 7 bases and J lost 1 base. The DNA of the CDR3 is TGTGCCAGTACCCTAGCGGGGGCTTTAGGCACAGATACGCAGTATTTT. It is translated as CASTLAGALGTDTQYF.

The chain employs TRBV6-5 and TRBJ1-5, with 7 nucleotides matching TRBD1. The CDR3 consists of 15 residues. V was pared by 6 bases and J by 7 bases, with 12 bases of the junction left unmatched. CDR1 is MNHEY, CDR2 SVGAGI, per germline. Written as DNA, the CDR3 is TGTGCCAGCAGAGGATTAGGGGGCCCCGGGCAGCCCCAGCATTTT. Amino acids: CASRGLGGPGQPQHF.

This chain uses TRBV5-1 with TRBJ2-7, with 7 positions matching TRBD1. CDR3 size: 14 residues. Germline lookup yields CDR1 SGHRS and CDR2 YFSETQ. The V segment lost 0 bases and the J segment 2 bases; nucleotides outside the gene matches: 2. This CDR3 is CASSLGDSTYEQYF. The CDR3 nucleotides read TGCGCCAGCAGCTTGGGGGACAGCACCTACGAGCAGTACTTC.

This clone was observed a handful of times. The chain carries TRBV7-9 and TRBJ2-1, with 9 bases matching TRBD2. With 4 bases clipped from V and 6 bases from J, the junction kept 10 bases outside the gene matches. The germline V gene encodes CDR1 SEHNR and CDR2 FQNEAQ (reference sequence). The CDR3 totals 16 residues. CDR3 coding DNA: TGTGCCAGCAGCTCTAACGCGGGAGGGGCCCTCAATGAGCAGTTCTTC. It encodes CASSSNAGGALNEQFF. Based on the CDR3 plus reference TRBV7-9 and TRBJ2-1, the full variable domain is DTGVSQNPRHKITKRGQNVTFRCDPISEHNRLYWYRQTLGQGPEFLTYFQNEAQLEKSRLLSDRFSAERPKGSFSTLEIQRTEQGDSAMYLCASSSNAGGALNEQFFGPGTRLTVL.

V and J are TRBV4-3 and TRBJ2-2; 12 positions agree with TRBD2. The CDR3 spans 18 residues. V was pared by 5 bases and J by 4 bases, with 11 bases of the junction left unmatched. Germline lookup yields CDR1 LGHNA and CDR2 YSLEER. The CDR3 region is CASSDILAGGSSTGELFF. CDR3 sequence (DNA): TGCGCCAGCAGCGATATACTAGCGGGGGGATCCTCCACCGGGGAGCTGTTTTTT.

This sequence joins TRBV6-5 and TRBJ1-4, with 7 bases that match TRBD1. CDR1 and CDR2 from the germline V gene are MNHEY and SVGAGI. The CDR3 contains 14 residues. J was trimmed by 8 bases and V by 6 bases; bases with no gene match: 9. CDR3 residues: CASSPGTVGEKLFF. The CDR3 coding sequence is TGTGCCAGCAGCCCCGGGACAGTCGGGGAAAAACTGTTTTTT.

This clone has a handful of counts. The genes are TRBV10-3 and TRBJ2-5; 11 bases match TRBD2. CDR3 size: 15 residues. After removal of 7 bases from V and 5 bases from J, the junction contained 9 bases not matched to a gene. Germline V gives CDR1 ENHRY, CDR2 SYGVKD. The DNA for the CDR3 is TGTGCCATCAAGATAACTAGCGGGGGTTTTGAGACCCAGTACTTC. Protein sequence: CAIKITSGGFETQYF.

This clone was seen more than once but under ten times. V usage is TRBV5-1 and J usage is TRBJ2-3; 11 bases agree with TRBD2. After removal of 3 bases from V and 0 bases from J, the junction contained 9 bases not matched to a gene. Per the germline V gene, CDR1 is SGHRS and CDR2 is YFSETQ. The CDR3 is 18 residues long. CDR3 coding DNA: TGCGCCAGCAGCTACTATTCGACTAGCGGGGCGAGCACAGATACGCAGTATTTT. This sequence encodes CASSYYSTSGASTDTQYF.